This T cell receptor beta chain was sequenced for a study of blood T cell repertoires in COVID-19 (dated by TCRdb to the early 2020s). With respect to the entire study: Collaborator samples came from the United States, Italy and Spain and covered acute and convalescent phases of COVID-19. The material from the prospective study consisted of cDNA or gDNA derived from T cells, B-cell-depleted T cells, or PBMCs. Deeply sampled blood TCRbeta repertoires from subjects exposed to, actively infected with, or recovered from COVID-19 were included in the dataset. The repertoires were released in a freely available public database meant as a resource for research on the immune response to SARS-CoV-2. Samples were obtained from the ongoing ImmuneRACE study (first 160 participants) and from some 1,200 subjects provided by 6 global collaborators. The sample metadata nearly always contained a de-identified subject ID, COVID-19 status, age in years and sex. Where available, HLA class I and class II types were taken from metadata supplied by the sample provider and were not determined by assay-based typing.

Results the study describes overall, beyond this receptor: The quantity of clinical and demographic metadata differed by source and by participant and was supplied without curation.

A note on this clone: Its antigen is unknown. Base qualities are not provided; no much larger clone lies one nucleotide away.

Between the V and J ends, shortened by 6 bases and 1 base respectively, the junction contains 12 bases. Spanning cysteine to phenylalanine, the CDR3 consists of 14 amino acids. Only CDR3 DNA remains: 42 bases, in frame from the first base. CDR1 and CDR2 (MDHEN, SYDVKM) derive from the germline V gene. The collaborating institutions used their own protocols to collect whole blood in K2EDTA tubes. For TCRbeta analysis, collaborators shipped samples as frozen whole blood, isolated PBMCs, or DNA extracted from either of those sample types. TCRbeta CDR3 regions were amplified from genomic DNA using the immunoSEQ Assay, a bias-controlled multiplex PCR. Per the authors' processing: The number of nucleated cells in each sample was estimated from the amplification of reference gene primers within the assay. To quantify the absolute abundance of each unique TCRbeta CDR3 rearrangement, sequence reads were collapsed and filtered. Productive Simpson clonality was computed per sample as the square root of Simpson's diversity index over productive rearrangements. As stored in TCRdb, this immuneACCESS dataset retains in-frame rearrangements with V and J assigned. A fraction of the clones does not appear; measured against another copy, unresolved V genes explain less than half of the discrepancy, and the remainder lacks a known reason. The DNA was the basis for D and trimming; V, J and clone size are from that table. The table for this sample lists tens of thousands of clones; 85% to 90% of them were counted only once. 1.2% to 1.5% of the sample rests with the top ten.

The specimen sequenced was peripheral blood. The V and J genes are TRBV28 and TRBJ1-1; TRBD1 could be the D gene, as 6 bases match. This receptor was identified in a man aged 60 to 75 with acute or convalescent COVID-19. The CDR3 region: CASRPTQGNTEAFF. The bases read TGTGCCAGCAGACCTACACAGGGGAACACTGAAGCTTTCTTT.